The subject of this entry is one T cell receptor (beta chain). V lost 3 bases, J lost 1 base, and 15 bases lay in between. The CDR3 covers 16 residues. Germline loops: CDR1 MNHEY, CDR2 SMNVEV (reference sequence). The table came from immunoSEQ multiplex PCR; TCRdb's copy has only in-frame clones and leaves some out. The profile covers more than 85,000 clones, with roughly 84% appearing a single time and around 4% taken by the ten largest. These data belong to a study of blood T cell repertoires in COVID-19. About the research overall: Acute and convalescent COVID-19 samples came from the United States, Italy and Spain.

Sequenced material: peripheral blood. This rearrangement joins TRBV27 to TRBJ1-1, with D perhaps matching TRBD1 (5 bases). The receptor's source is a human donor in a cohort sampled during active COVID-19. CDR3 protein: CASSFRGTHTNTEAFF. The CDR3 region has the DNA TGTGCCAGCAGTTTTCGGGGGACCCATACGAACACTGAAGCTTTCTTT.